These 8 T cell receptor beta chains were sequenced from one sample in a study of beta chain features in type 1 diabetes. cDNA synthesis used the whole RNA isolate, giving expressed TCRB sequences. Profiled with immunoSEQ multiplex PCR; TCRdb holds only in-frame clones, not every one. The sample lists hundreds of thousands of clones; around 30% were seen once. Sample: naive CD4+ T cells from blood. Receptor source: a man younger than 35 in good health.

The V and J genes are TRBV15 and TRBJ2-5; the match to TRBD2 covers 12 bases. Germline CDR1 is LNHNV and CDR2 is YYDKDF (reference sequence). Trimming cost V 8 bases and J 2 bases; bases outside gene matches: 3. The CDR3 length is 14 residues. CDR3 region: CATGGLAGQETQYF. CDR3 nucleotides: TGTGCCACCGGAGGACTAGCGGGACAAGAGACCCAGTACTTC. Supplemented by reference TRBV15 and TRBJ2-5, the full variable domain reads DAMVIQNPRYQVTQFGKPVTLSCSQTLNHNVMYWYQQKSSQAPKLLFHYYDKDFNNEADTPDNFQSRRPNTSFCFLDIRSPGLGDTAMYLCATGGLAGQETQYFGPGTRLLVL.

This clone was counted between two and nine times. The chain joins TRBV29-1 to TRBJ2-7, with TRBD2 identical over 8 bases. This CDR3 contains 13 residues. Trimming removed 3 bases from V and 6 bases from J; junction bases left unmatched: 7. Germline V gives CDR1 SQVTM, CDR2 ANQGSEA. The chain's CDR3 is CSVEDSGDREQYF. DNA of the CDR3: TGCAGCGTTGAGGATAGCGGGGACCGCGAGCAGTACTTC.

This clone appeared a few times. The chain is built from TRBV30 and TRBJ2-1; TRBD2 might be the D (6 bases). CDR1 GTSNPN and CDR2 SVGIG come from the germline V gene (reference sequence). Trimming stripped 2 bases from V and 1 base from J, with 12 bases between. This CDR3 contains 15 residues. CDR3 in amino acids: CAWSIGSGSYNEQFF. The CDR3 nucleotides are TGTGCCTGGAGTATAGGTAGCGGATCCTACAATGAGCAGTTCTTC.

This chain links TRBV7-9 with TRBJ2-7; D unresolved. CDR1 and CDR2 from the germline V gene are SEHNR and FQNEAQ (reference sequence). The CDR3 spans 14 residues. V lost 10 bases to trimming and J lost 2 bases, with 18 bases between them. The CDR3 DNA follows: TGTGCCATCCGGACCGCGCCTGGGGCCTACGAGCAGTACTTC. Protein product: CAIRTAPGAYEQYF.

V and J are TRBV30 and TRBJ2-3; 11 nucleotides line up with TRBD2. Germline loops: CDR1 GTSNPN, CDR2 SVGIG (reference sequence). CDR3 length equals 15 residues. J was trimmed by 7 bases and V by 6 bases; bases with no gene match: 12. DNA of the CDR3: TGTGCCTGCTGGACTAGCGGGTTGTTCAAACATACGCAGTATTTT. This sequence encodes CACWTSGLFKHTQYF.

Turning to this clone: Other DNA sequences in the same sample also yield this CDR3. The chain combines TRBV30 with TRBJ2-3; D call uncertain. The CDR3 runs 11 residues. V lost 3 bases and J lost 2, with 3 bases in between. Germline loops: CDR1 GTSNPN, CDR2 SVGIG (reference sequence). The CDR3 spells CAWSDTDTQYF. CDR3 coding DNA: TGTGCCTGGAGCGACACAGATACGCAGTATTTT.

The chain employs TRBV6-6 and TRBJ2-1, with a tentative D call TRBD2 (5 bases). Trimming stripped 5 bases from V and 3 bases from J, with 8 bases between. The CDR3 loop spans 13 amino acids. Germline loops: CDR1 MNHNY, CDR2 SVGAGI (reference sequence). CDR3 residues: CASSETIYNEQFF. CDR3 bases: TGTGCCAGCAGTGAGACTATCTACAATGAGCAGTTCTTC.

This clone occurred a few times. The chain employs TRBV19 and TRBJ2-7, with D hard to call. The V gene lost 6 bases and the J gene lost 3 bases, with 15 bases spanning the gap. Germline values: CDR1 LNHDA, CDR2 SQIVND (reference sequence). The CDR3 extends over 14 amino acids. In DNA form, the CDR3 reads TGTGCCAGTAGGAGCCCGGGCCATGACTACGAGCAGTACTTC. It encodes CASRSPGHDYEQYF.